The 8 T cell receptor beta chains below come from one sample, sequenced in a study of blood T cell repertoires in COVID-19. The assay was immunoSEQ multiplex PCR, and TCRdb's table has in-frame clones only and misses some. This repertoire shows around 180,000 clones, about 80% found once; its top ten account for approximately 6.2%. Sequencing was carried out using peripheral blood. The receptors were sampled from a man between 65 and 80 years old with active or convalescent COVID-19.

The chain joins TRBV5-5 to TRBJ1-1; tentative D call: TRBD1 (5 bases). Germline V gives CDR1 SGHKS, CDR2 YYEKEE (reference sequence). This CDR3 region has 14 residues. Trimming shortened V by 4 bases and J by 8 bases, and 18 bases separated the two germline ends. The CDR3 bases are TGTGCCAGCAGCCCCATCGAGTCAGGGTACGAAGCTTTCTTT. This gives the protein CASSPIESGYEAFF. Complete variable domain (other parts from reference TRBV5-5 and TRBJ1-1): DAGVTQSPTHLIKTRGQQVTLRCSPISGHKSVSWYQQVLGQGPQFIFQYYEKEERGRGNFPDRFSARQFPNYSSELNVNALLLGDSALYLCASSPIESGYEAFFGQGTRLTVV.

This rearrangement joins TRBV7-2 to TRBJ2-1; 7 bases align to TRBD2. After removal of 5 bases from V and 9 bases from J, the junction contained 16 bases not matched to a gene. Germline CDR1 reads SGHTA; CDR2 reads FQGNSA. The CDR3 runs 16 residues. This CDR3 reads CASSPGRARGRVEQFF. CDR3 coding DNA: TGTGCCAGCAGCCCGGGTCGGGCGCGAGGGAGGGTTGAGCAGTTCTTC.

The genes are TRBV4-1 and TRBJ2-1; possible D gene TRBD2, 7 bases. The germline CDR1 and CDR2 sequences are MGHRA and YSYEKL. Trimming took 7 bases from V and 9 from J, leaving 19 bases between them. This CDR3 contains 14 residues. The CDR3 protein is CASNPGKGGSEQFF. The CDR3 coding sequence is TGCGCCAGCAACCCTGGAAAGGGGGGGAGTGAGCAGTTCTTC.

This chain connects TRBV5-1 to TRBJ2-7, with TRBD2 matching 10 bases. The trim removed 0 bases at V and 6 bases at J, leaving 9 bases unmatched. Germline CDR1 and CDR2: SGHRS and YFSETQ. The CDR3 extends over 16 amino acids. The CDR3 nucleotides are TGCGCCAGCAGCTTGGTTAAGCGGGGGGGCTTTGGCGAGCAGTACTTC. As protein: CASSLVKRGGFGEQYF.

This chain links TRBV29-1 with TRBJ1-2, with D perhaps matching TRBD1 (5 bases). The CDR3 covers 14 residues. Germline V CDR1 and CDR2: SQVTM, ANQGSEA. The ends were cut back, 5 bases at V and 7 bases at J, with 20 bases in the middle. The CDR3 region has the DNA TGCAGCGTTAGCCAGGGCTCCACGGATGGTGGCTACACCTTC. Residues: CSVSQGSTDGGYTF.

V and J are TRBV5-6 and TRBJ1-5, with D tentatively TRBD1 (5 bases). Per germline, CDR1 SGHDT and CDR2 YYEEEE. Trimming took 0 bases from V and 10 from J, leaving 14 bases between them. There are 14 residues in the CDR3. CDR3 protein: CASSLGRVISPQHF. Written as DNA, the CDR3 is TGTGCCAGCAGCTTGGGCAGGGTCATTTCTCCCCAGCATTTT.

The CDR3 region is CASSPIAGVSSYEQYF. In nucleotides, the CDR3 is TGTGCCAGCAGCCCCATAGCGGGAGTAAGCAGTTACGAGCAGTACTTC. The chain carries TRBV11-2 and TRBJ2-7; 9 bases agree with TRBD2. Per the germline V gene, CDR1 is SGHAT and CDR2 is FQNNGV. The CDR3 is 16 amino acids. V lost 5 bases, J lost 4 bases, and 12 bases stayed unmatched.

The rearrangement uses TRBV19 and TRBJ1-4; TRBD1 matches at 12 bases. The CDR3 has 15 amino acids. Germline V lookup: CDR1 LNHDA, CDR2 SQIVND (reference sequence). The trim removed 6 bases at V and 7 bases at J, leaving 6 bases unmatched. The CDR3 bases are TGTGCCAGTAGGTCCGGGACAGGGGGCGGTGAAAAACTGTTTTTT. Residues: CASRSGTGGGEKLFF.